A selection of T cell receptor beta chains follows, all from one sample in a study of OX40 agonist ivuxolimab in advanced cancers. Repertoires were generated with immunoSEQ multiplex PCR, while TCRdb's copy carries only in-frame clones and drops some. This table holds 95,000 to 150,000 clones, roughly 93% found once. This specimen consisted of CD4+ or CD8+ T cells sorted from blood, obtained in a trial of the OX40 agonist ivuxolimab. The origin of the receptors is an adult with an advanced solid tumor such as melanoma, head and neck, liver or kidney cancer. Each CDR3 is given with its conserved first and last residue. The D gene is left open where the match is weak. Not all rows give a size; the values are once, few, many and, for expanded clones, a class.

TRBV6-6,NA,TRBJ1-2,TRBD1,TGTGCCAGCAGCCAGAAGGGACAGGGAAACTATGGCTACACCTTC,CASSQKGQGNYGYTF
TRBV5-1,few,TRBJ1-1,NA,TGCGCCAGCAGCCGGAATTTAGGTGGCAGTCTGAACACTGAAGCTTTCTTT,CASSRNLGGSLNTEAFF
TRBV6-1,NA,TRBJ1-1,NA,TGTGCCAGCAGTCCTGGGAGGAACACTGAAGCTTTCTTT,CASSPGRNTEAFF
TRBV5-1,NA,TRBJ1-1,NA,TGCGCCAGCAGCTTAGACAGGTCAACGGGAGCTTTCTTT,CASSLDRSTGAFF
TRBV7-9,NA,TRBJ2-1,NA,TGTGCCAGCAGCCGACTGGGGGGGCGAAGGAATGAGCAGTTCTTC,CASSRLGGRRNEQFF
TRBV5-6,NA,TRBJ2-5,TRBD2,TGTGCCAGCAGCTTGGGGACTAGACCCCAGACCCAGTACTTC,CASSLGTRPQTQYF
TRBV10-1,NA,TRBJ1-5,NA,TGCGCCAGCAGTGAGGGAGGAAAACAGCCCCAGCATTTT,CASSEGGKQPQHF
TRBV5-4,NA,TRBJ2-3,NA,TGTGCCAGCAGCTGGGGTAGCGGAAGCACAGATACGCAGTATTTT,CASSWGSGSTDTQYF
TRBV27,NA,TRBJ2-7,TRBD1,TGTGCCAGCAGTTTACGACAGGGCTACGAGCAGTACTTC,CASSLRQGYEQYF
TRBV5-8,NA,TRBJ1-2,NA,TGTGCCAGCAGCTTTACAGGGAGTCGGAACTATGGCTACACCTTC,CASSFTGSRNYGYTF
TRBV29-1,NA,TRBJ1-3,TRBD1,TGCAGCGTGGGACAGGGGGGAAACACCATATATTTT,CSVGQGGNTIYF
TRBV7-2,NA,TRBJ2-7,NA,TGTGCCAGCAGCCAGGGACCCCCGGACCGGGCAAGCATCGGCGAGCAGTACTTC,CASSQGPPDRASIGEQYF
TRBV7-2,NA,TRBJ2-7,NA,TGTGCCAGCAGCCCAGGCTCCGGCGGGGCAGCCTACGAGCAGTACTTC,CASSPGSGGAAYEQYF
TRBV18,NA,TRBJ1-5,NA,TGTGCCAGCTCACTCTCCCAGGGTGGCAATCAGCCCCAGCATTTT,CASSLSQGGNQPQHF
TRBV5-8,NA,TRBJ2-6,NA,TGTGCCAGCAGCCGATTGAGCTCTGGGGCCAACGTCCTGACTTTC,CASSRLSSGANVLTF
TRBV29-1,NA,TRBJ2-1,TRBD2,TGCAGCGTTGAGGCTAGCGGGAGGGCCCGGAGGGAGCAGTTCTTC,CSVEASGRARREQFF
TRBV9,NA,TRBJ1-6,NA,TGTGCCAGCAGCGTGAAGGCGGGAGGATCACCCCTCCACTTT,CASSVKAGGSPLHF
TRBV5-4,NA,TRBJ2-2,NA,TGTGCCAGCAGCCCGAAGAAACTGACCGCGAACACCGGGGAGCTGTTTTTT,CASSPKKLTANTGELFF
TRBV9,NA,TRBJ1-2,NA,TGTGCCAGCAGCGTGGGTGGTAGGTCGGAATACTATGGCTACACCTTC,CASSVGGRSEYYGYTF
TRBV28,few,TRBJ1-5,NA,TGTGCCAGCAGTCCCCCGGGGGGTGGGCAGCCCCAGCATTTT,CASSPPGGGQPQHF
TRBV4-3,once,TRBJ1-4,TRBD1,TGCGCCAGCAGCCAAGGATCCTCAGGGGGCAGCGAAAAACTGTTTTTT,CASSQGSSGGSEKLFF
TRBV28,NA,TRBJ1-2,TRBD1,TGTGCCAGCAGTTTGTTAGGGGGCCACTATGGCTACACCTTC,CASSLLGGHYGYTF
TRBV21-1,NA,TRBJ2-2,NA,TGTGCCAGCAGCAAAGCAGAAGGGGCCGGCACCGGGGAGCTGTTTTTT,CASSKAEGAGTGELFF
TRBV28,NA,TRBJ2-3,NA,TGTGCCAGCAGTTTACCAGGGACAGATACGCAGTATTTT,CASSLPGTDTQYF
TRBV6-4,NA,TRBJ2-3,NA,TGTGCCAGCAGTGATCAGGGCTCAGATACGCAGTATTTT,CASSDQGSDTQYF
TRBV6-6,once,TRBJ2-3,NA,TGTGCCAGCAGTTACAGGAGGGGCCGCACAGATACGCAGTATTTT,CASSYRRGRTDTQYF
TRBV5-1,NA,TRBJ2-5,NA,TGCGCCAGCAGCCCCGGGGACCAAGAGACCCAGTACTTC,CASSPGDQETQYF
TRBV29-1,NA,TRBJ1-1,NA,TGCAGCGTCCGATGGGGGGACACTGAAGCTTTCTTT,CSVRWGDTEAFF
TRBV7-3,NA,TRBJ1-2,NA,TGTGCCAGCAGCACTGACAAGGGTCAGGGGGGCTACACCTTC,CASSTDKGQGGYTF
TRBV5-1,NA,TRBJ2-4,NA,TGCGCCAGCAGCTTACTAGGGGGAGCGGCAAACATTCAGTACTTC,CASSLLGGAANIQYF
TRBV6-1,once,TRBJ1-1,NA,TGTGCCAGCAGTGAACTCCACGGACCCTACGCTGAAGCTTTCTTT,CASSELHGPYAEAFF
TRBV9,NA,TRBJ1-6,TRBD1,TGTGCCAGCAGCGCTACCGGGACAGAGGATTCACCCCTCCACTTT,CASSATGTEDSPLHF
TRBV19,NA,TRBJ2-5,TRBD1,TGTGCCAGTAGGCCTGGGGACAGGGAGTCAGAGACCCAGTACTTC,CASRPGDRESETQYF
TRBV28,NA,TRBJ2-3,NA,TGTGCCAGCAGTTCCCAGGGAGGCCCCGATACGCAGTATTTT,CASSSQGGPDTQYF
TRBV6-5,NA,TRBJ2-3,NA,TGTGCCAGCAAACGCGGGGATACGCAGTATTTT,CASKRGDTQYF
TRBV19,NA,TRBJ1-1,TRBD1,TGTGCCAGTAGTAGGGACAGGGGGACTGAAGCTTTCTTT,CASSRDRGTEAFF
TRBV28,NA,TRBJ2-5,TRBD1,TGTGCCAGCGGTCTGACAGGGGGCGAGGAGACCCAGTACTTC,CASGLTGGEETQYF
TRBV7-9,NA,TRBJ2-1,TRBD2,TGTGCCAGCAGCTCGACTAGCGGTTTATCCTACAATGAGCAGTTCTTC,CASSSTSGLSYNEQFF
TRBV28,NA,TRBJ2-5,NA,TGTGCCAGCAGTTGGGTTCAAGAGACCCAGTACTTC,CASSWVQETQYF
TRBV14,NA,TRBJ1-1,NA,TGTGCCAGCAGCCTCTACAGGAACACTGAAGCTTTCTTT,CASSLYRNTEAFF
TRBV6-5,NA,TRBJ1-2,TRBD1,TGTGCCAGCGGCAGGGGGGATGGCTACACCTTC,CASGRGDGYTF
TRBV9,NA,TRBJ1-3,NA,TGTGCCAGCAGCGGCCTACAGAGCTCTGGAAACACCATATATTTT,CASSGLQSSGNTIYF
TRBV7-6,NA,TRBJ1-5,NA,TGTGCCAGCAGCTTACTTTCGGGGGGCTATGACAATCAGCCCCAGCATTTT,CASSLLSGGYDNQPQHF
TRBV7-6,NA,TRBJ2-7,TRBD1,TGTGCCAGCAGTGGTAGGCAGGGGGCGTTCGAGCAGTACTTC,CASSGRQGAFEQYF
TRBV5-1,NA,TRBJ1-5,NA,TGCGCCAGCAGCTTGGGCCAAGGTAACAATCAGCCCCAGCATTTT,CASSLGQGNNQPQHF
TRBV4-2,once,TRBJ1-5,TRBD1,TGTGCCAGCAGCCAAGATTCAGGGGGCGAACGCAATCAGCCCCAGCATTTT,CASSQDSGGERNQPQHF
TRBV7-6,NA,TRBJ2-1,TRBD2,TGTGCCAGCAGTCGGACTAGCGGGAGCCTTGGGGCAGGCTACAATGAGCAGTTCTTC,CASSRTSGSLGAGYNEQFF
TRBV29-1,NA,TRBJ1-2,TRBD1,TGCAGCGTTGACCCGGACAGGGTTGGCTACACCTTC,CSVDPDRVGYTF
TRBV29-1,NA,TRBJ1-1,TRBD1,TGCAGCGTTAACAGGGGGTCAAGTACTGAAGCTTTCTTT,CSVNRGSSTEAFF